This T cell receptor beta chain originates from a study of T cell clonality in common variable immunodeficiency. Study-level results: Shared TCRbeta clones were fewer between CVID subjects than controls. Fewer deletions and N-nucleotide insertions were reportedly seen in common variable immunodeficiency TCR beta sequences.

This clone has a count of ten or more. Its antigen is still unknown. The read terminates 3 residues ahead of where the CDR3 ends, so the germline J gene completes it. This same CDR3 is encoded by further DNA sequences in the sample. Equal genomic DNA amounts from CVID and control samples were sequenced. TCRdb keeps only in-frame clones here, not all; method: immunoSEQ multiplex PCR. Captured here are over 35,000 clones, none seen once; the top ten comprise approximately 8.8%. CDR3 size: 11 residues. CDR1 and CDR2 (germline): SNHLY, FYNNEI. The V gene lost 2 bases and the J gene lost 3 bases, with 2 bases spanning the gap.

The TCR sequence derives from a person aged 18 to 75 in good health. Source material: peripheral blood mononuclear cells. The rearrangement links TRBV2 to TRBJ2-7; D call uncertain. The CDR3 spells CASSERYEQYF. Partial CDR3 DNA: TGTGCCAGCAGTGAACGCTACGAG.